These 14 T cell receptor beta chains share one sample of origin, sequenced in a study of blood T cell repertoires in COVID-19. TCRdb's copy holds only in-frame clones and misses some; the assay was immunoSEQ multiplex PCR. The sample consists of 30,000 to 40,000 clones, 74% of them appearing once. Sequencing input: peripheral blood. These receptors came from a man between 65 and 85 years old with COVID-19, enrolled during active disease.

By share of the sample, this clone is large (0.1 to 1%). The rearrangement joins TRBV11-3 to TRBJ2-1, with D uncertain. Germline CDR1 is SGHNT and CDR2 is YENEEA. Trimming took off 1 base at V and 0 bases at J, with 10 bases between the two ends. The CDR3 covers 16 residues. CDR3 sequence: CASSLAGPSSYNEQFF. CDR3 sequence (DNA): TGTGCCAGCAGCTTAGCGGGTCCGAGCTCCTACAATGAGCAGTTCTTC.

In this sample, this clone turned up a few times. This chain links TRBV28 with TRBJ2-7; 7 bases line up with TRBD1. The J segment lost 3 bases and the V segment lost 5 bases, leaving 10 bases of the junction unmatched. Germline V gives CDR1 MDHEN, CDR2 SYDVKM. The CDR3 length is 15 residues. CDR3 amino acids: CASSAPGQSFYEQYF. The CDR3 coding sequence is TGTGCCAGCAGTGCCCCGGGACAGAGCTTCTACGAGCAGTACTTC.

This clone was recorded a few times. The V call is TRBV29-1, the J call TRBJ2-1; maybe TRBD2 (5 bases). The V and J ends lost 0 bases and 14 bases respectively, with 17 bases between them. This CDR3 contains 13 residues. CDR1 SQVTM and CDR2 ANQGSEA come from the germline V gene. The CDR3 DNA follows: TGCAGCGTTGAAGACCCGGACTCCCGAGGGAAGTTCTTC. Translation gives CSVEDPDSRGKFF.

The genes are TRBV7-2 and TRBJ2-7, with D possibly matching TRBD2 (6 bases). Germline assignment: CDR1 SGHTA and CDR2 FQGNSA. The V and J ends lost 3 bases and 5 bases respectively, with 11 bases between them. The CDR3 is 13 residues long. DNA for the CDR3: TGTGCCAGCAGCTTTAGGTGGGGGGACGAGCAGTACTTC. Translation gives CASSFRWGDEQYF.

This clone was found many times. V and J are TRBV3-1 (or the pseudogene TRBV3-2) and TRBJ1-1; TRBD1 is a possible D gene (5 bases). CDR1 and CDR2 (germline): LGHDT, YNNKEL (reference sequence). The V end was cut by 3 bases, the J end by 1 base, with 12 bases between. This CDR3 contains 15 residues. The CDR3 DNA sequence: TGTGCCAGCAGCCAGGCCGGGGGACCGAACACTGAAGCTTTCTTT. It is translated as CASSQAGGPNTEAFF.

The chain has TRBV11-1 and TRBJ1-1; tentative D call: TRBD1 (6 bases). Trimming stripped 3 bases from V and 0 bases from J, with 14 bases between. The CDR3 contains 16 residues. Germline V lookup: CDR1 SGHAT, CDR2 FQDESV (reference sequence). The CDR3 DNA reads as TGTGCCAGCAGCTTGGCCGGTACAGGGATGAACACTGAAGCTTTCTTT. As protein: CASSLAGTGMNTEAFF.

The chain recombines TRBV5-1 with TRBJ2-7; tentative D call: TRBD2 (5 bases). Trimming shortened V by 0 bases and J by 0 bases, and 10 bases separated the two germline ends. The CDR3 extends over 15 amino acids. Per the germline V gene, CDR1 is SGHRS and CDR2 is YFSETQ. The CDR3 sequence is CASSLGGSSSYEQYF. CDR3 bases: TGCGCCAGCAGCTTGGGAGGGTCTAGCTCCTACGAGCAGTACTTC.

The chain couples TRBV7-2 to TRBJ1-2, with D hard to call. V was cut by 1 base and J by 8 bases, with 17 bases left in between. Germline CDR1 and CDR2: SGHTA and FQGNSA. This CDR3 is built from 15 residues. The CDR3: CASSLDALAGRGYTF. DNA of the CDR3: TGTGCCAGCAGCTTAGATGCCTTGGCCGGCAGGGGCTACACCTTC.

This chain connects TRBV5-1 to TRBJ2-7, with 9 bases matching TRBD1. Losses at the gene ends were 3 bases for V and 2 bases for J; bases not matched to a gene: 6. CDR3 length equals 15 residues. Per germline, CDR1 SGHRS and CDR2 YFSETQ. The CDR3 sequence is CASSSTGQGPYEQYF. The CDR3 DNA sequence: TGCGCCAGCAGCTCTACGGGACAGGGACCCTACGAGCAGTACTTC. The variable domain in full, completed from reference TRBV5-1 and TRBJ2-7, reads KAGVTQTPRYLIKTRGQQVTLSCSPISGHRSVSWYQQTPGQGLQFLFEYFSETQRNKGNFPGRFSGRQFSNSRSEMNVSTLELGDSALYLCASSSTGQGPYEQYFGPGTRLTVT.

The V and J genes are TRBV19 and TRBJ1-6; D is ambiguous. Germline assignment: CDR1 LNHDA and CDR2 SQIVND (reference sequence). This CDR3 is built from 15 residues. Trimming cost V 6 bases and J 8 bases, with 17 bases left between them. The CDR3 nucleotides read TGTGCCAGTAGACCGGGTGTGAATATTGATTCACCCCTCCACTTT. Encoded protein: CASRPGVNIDSPLHF.

The CDR3 DNA reads TGTGCCAGTAGTAAGGGGCGGGGGCAACTCACCGGGGAGCTGTTTTTT. Amino acid sequence: CASSKGRGQLTGELFF. V usage is TRBV19 and J usage is TRBJ2-2, with D maybe TRBD2 (7 bases). Germline lookup yields CDR1 LNHDA and CDR2 SQIVND (reference sequence). The CDR3 runs to 16 residues. Trimming stripped 4 bases from V and 4 bases from J, with 16 bases between.

The CDR3 region is CASSSGGAIEAFF. DNA of the CDR3: TGTGCCAGCAGTTCAGGGGGCGCGATTGAAGCTTTCTTT. The rearrangement uses TRBV6-5 and TRBJ1-1, with TRBD1 matching over 8 bases. Germline assignment: CDR1 MNHEY and CDR2 SVGAGI. V trimming: 4 bases; J trimming: 7 bases; junction bases outside the gene matches: 5. This CDR3 is built from 13 residues.

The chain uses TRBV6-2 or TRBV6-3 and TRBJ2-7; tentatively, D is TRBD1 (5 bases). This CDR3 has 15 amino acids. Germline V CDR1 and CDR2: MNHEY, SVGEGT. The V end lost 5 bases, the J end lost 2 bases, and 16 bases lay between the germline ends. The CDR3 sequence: CASSTGGQVAYEQYF. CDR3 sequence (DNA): TGTGCCAGCAGTACAGGTGGCCAGGTCGCCTACGAGCAGTACTTC.

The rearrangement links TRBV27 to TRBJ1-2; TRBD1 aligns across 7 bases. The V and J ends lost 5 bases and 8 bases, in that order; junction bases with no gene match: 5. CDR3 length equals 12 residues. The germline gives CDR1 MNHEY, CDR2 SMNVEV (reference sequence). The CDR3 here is CASSTGAQGYTF. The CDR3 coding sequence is TGTGCCAGCAGTACAGGGGCCCAGGGCTACACCTTC.